In its sample, the clone carrying this TCR beta chain was seen many times. What it binds is not known. The data were taken from a study of beta chain features in type 1 diabetes. Study details: Patients looked much like healthy donors when it came to age, gender and cell yields. Study-wide results and limits: HLA influence on TCRB rearrangement stayed unresolved here. Type 1 diabetes patients had TCRB CDR3s that were shorter (moderately but significantly so) in all four CD4+ subsets. The study found that naive, central memory and Treg TCRB repertoires appeared more similar in patients than in healthy donors.

Isolated RNA was reverse transcribed in full, so expressed TCRB transcripts were sequenced. Assay: immunoSEQ multiplex PCR; the TCRdb copy retains only in-frame clones and omits some. This sample yields approximately 150,000 clones, of which 9% are seen a single time; under 0.9% belongs to the top ten. From germline, CDR1 is GTSNPN and CDR2 SVGIG (reference sequence). V was trimmed by 5 bases and J by 4 bases, leaving 17 bases between them. The CDR3 is made up of 14 amino acids. This clonotype originated in a man younger than 45 with type 1 diabetes. The sequencing input was central memory CD4+ T cells from blood. The chain recombines TRBV30 with TRBJ1-1; D unclear. The CDR3 region has the DNA TGTGCCTGGCTGCCGGCCGGACGGGGCACTGAAGCTTTCTTT. It codes for CAWLPAGRGTEAFF. Full variable domain (missing parts from reference TRBV30 and TRBJ1-1): SQTIHQWPATLVQPVGSPLSLECTVEGTSNPNLYWYRQAAGRGLQLLFYSVGIGQISSEVPQNLSASRPQDRQFILSSKKLLLSDSGFYLCAWLPAGRGTEAFFGQGTRLTVV.